A selection of T cell receptor beta chains follows, all from one sample in a study of cytomegalovirus exposure and HLA in healthy donors. TCRdb's table, derived via immunoSEQ multiplex PCR, lists solely in-frame clones and lacks some. The data show 300,000 to 350,000 clones, with 88% seen just once and around 0.96% held by the top ten. The sequencing sample was made of PBMCs. Every receptor here comes from a young man in good health and CMV-seronegative. Each CDR3 is given with its conserved first and last residue. Each record gives: D gene, J gene, CDR3 length, clone size, V gene, CDR3 DNA, CDR3 protein. D genes are given only for firm matches. Size is stated for part of the rows, as once, few or many counts, or as a class when the clone is expanded.

D: -
J: TRBJ2-7
length: 14
size: few
V: TRBV18
DNA: TGTGCCAGCTCGCCAGATGCCAGGTTATACGAGCAGTACTTC
CDR3: CASSPDARLYEQYF

D: TRBD1
J: TRBJ2-7
length: 15
size: -
V: TRBV15
DNA: TGTGCCACCAGCAGAGACAGAGGGGGCACCTACGAGCAGTACTTC
CDR3: CATSRDRGGTYEQYF

D: -
J: TRBJ2-2
length: 13
size: -
V: TRBV9
DNA: TGTGCCAGCAGCGTAGGAGGGTCCGGGGAGCTGTTTTTT
CDR3: CASSVGGSGELFF

D: -
J: TRBJ1-6
length: 14
size: -
V: TRBV5-4
DNA: TGTGCCAGCAGCTTGGCCGGGGATAATTCACCCCTCCACTTT
CDR3: CASSLAGDNSPLHF

D: -
J: TRBJ1-1
length: 12
size: -
V: TRBV7-9
DNA: TGTGCCAGCAGCTTCTCCAACACTGAAGCTTTCTTT
CDR3: CASSFSNTEAFF

D: -
J: TRBJ2-3
length: 16
size: -
V: TRBV11-2
DNA: TGTGCCAGCAGCTTAGGGACAGTCCTCCCCACAGATACGCAGTATTTT
CDR3: CASSLGTVLPTDTQYF

D: TRBD2
J: TRBJ2-5
length: 15
size: -
V: TRBV27
DNA: TGTGCCAGCGCCTCCCCGGACGGGGGAGGGGAGACCCAGTACTTC
CDR3: CASASPDGGGETQYF

D: -
J: TRBJ1-2
length: 12
size: -
V: TRBV6-5
DNA: TGTGCCAGCAGTTACACAAACTATGGCTACACCTTC
CDR3: CASSYTNYGYTF

D: TRBD2
J: TRBJ2-5
length: 15
size: -
V: TRBV7-7
DNA: TGTGCCAGCAGCTTAACCAGCGGGGGCGGGCAGACCCAGTACTTC
CDR3: CASSLTSGGGQTQYF

D: -
J: TRBJ2-1
length: 16
size: -
V: TRBV18
DNA: TGTGCCAGCTCACCATTAACCGGGAAGGTCGGGAATGAGCAGTTCTTC
CDR3: CASSPLTGKVGNEQFF

D: -
J: TRBJ1-5
length: 13
size: -
V: TRBV25-1
DNA: TGTGCCAGCAGTGAATGGGGGGGATCGTCCCAGCATTTT
CDR3: CASSEWGGSSQHF

D: -
J: TRBJ1-2
length: 15
size: -
V: TRBV28
DNA: TGTGCCAGCAGCCCAACCAACAGGGTTTGGTATGGCTACACCTTC
CDR3: CASSPTNRVWYGYTF

D: TRBD2
J: TRBJ2-7
length: 16
size: -
V: TRBV5-6
DNA: TGTGCCAGCAGCCCAAGAGCGGCTAGCGGGGGTAGGGTGCAGTACTTC
CDR3: CASSPRAASGGRVQYF